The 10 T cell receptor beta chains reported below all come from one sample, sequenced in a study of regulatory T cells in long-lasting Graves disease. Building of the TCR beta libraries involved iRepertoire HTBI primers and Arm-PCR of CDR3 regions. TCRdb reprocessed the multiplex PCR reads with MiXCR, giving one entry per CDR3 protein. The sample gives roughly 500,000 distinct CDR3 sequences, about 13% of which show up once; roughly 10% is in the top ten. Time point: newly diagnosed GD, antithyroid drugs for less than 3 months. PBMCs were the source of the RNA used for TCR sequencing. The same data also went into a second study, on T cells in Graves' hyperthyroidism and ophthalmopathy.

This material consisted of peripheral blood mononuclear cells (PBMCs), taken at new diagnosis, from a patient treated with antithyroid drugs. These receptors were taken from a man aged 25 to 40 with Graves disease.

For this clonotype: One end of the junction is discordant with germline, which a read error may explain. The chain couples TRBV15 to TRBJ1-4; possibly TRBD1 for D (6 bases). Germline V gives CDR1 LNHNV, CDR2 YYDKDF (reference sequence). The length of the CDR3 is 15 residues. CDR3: CATSRDQGTNEILFF. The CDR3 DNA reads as TGTGCCACCAGCAGAGATCAGGGGACTAATGAAATACTGTTTTTT. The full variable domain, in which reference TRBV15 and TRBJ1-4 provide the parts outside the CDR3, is DAMVIQNPRYQVTQFGKPVTLSCSQTLNHNVMYWYQQKSSQAPKLLFHYYDKDFNNEADTPDNFQSRRPNTSFCFLDIRSPGLGDTAMYLCATSRDQGTNEILFFGSGTQLSVL.

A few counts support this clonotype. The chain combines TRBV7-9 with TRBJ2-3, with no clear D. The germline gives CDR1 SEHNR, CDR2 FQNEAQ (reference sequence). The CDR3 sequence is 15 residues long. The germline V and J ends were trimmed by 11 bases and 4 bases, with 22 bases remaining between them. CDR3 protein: CAPFALNFPSDTQYF. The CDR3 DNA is TGTGCCCCCTTCGCCTTAAACTTCCCGTCAGATACGCAGTATTTT.

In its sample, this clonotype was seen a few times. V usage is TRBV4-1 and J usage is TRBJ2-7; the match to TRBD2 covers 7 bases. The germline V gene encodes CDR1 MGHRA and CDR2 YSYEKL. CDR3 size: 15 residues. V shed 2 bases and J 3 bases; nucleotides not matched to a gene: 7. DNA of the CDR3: TGCGCCAGCAGCCAACCCACTAGCGCGAACTACGAGCAGTACTTC. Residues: CASSQPTSANYEQYF.

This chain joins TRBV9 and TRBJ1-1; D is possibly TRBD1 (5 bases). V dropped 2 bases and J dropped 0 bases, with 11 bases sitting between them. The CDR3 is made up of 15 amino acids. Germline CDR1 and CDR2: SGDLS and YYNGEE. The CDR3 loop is CASSVPGKMNTEAFF. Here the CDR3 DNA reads TGTGCCAGCAGCGTCCCAGGGAAAATGAACACTGAAGCTTTCTTT.

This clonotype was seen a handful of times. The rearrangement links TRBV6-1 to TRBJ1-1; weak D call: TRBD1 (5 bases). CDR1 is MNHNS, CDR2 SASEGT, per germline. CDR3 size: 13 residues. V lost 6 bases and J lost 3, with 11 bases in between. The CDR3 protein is CASRPTRDTEAFF. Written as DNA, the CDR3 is TGTGCCAGCAGGCCGACCAGGGACACTGAAGCTTTCTTT.

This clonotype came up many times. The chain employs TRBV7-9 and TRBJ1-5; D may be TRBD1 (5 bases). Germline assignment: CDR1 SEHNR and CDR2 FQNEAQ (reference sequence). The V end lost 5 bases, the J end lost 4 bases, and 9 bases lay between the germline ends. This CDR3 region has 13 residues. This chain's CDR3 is CASSTPGNQPQHF. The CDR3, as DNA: TGTGCCAGCAGCACCCCAGGGAATCAGCCCCAGCATTTT.

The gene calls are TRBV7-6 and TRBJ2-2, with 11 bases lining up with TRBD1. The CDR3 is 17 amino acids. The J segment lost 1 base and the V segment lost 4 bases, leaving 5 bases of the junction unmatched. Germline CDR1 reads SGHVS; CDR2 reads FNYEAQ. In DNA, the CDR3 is TGTGCCAGCAGCTCGGACAGGGGGCTACTGAACACCGGGGAGCTGTTTTTT. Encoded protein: CASSSDRGLLNTGELFF.

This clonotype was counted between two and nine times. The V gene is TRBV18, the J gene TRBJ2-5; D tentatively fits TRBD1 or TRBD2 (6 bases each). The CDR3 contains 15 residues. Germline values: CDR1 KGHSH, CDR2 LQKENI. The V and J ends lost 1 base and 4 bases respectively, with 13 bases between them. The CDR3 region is CASSPRQGGGETQYF. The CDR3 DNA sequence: TGTGCCAGCTCACCACGGCAAGGGGGAGGAGAGACCCAGTACTTC.

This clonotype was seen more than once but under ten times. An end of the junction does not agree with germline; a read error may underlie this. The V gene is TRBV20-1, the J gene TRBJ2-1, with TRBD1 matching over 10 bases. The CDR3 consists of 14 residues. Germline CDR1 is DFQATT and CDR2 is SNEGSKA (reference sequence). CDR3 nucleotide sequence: TGCAGTGCTAGACCTGGACAGGGGGACAATGGGCAGTTCTTC. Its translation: CSARPGQGDNGQFF.

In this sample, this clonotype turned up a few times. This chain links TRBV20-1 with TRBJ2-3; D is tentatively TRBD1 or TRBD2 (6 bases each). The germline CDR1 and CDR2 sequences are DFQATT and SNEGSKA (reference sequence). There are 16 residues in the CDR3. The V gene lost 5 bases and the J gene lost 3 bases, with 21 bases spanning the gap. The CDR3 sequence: CSADPFGGELTDTQYF. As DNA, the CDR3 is TGCAGTGCTGACCCCTTCGGGGGCGAATTAACAGATACGCAGTATTTT.